The 2 T cell receptor beta chains below were found in one sample sequenced in a study of monozygotic twins with inflammatory bowel disease. TCRdb re-called the 5' RACE reads and gives one entry per CDR3 protein, without DNA. The sample has approximately 110,000 distinct CDR3 sequences; the top ten hold around 12%. Sequenced material: blood. Receptor source: a human donor with ulcerative colitis or Crohn's disease, or a healthy co-twin of an affected twin (not recorded which).

The chain joins TRBV7-2 to TRBJ1-1. The CDR3 sequence is 15 residues long. CDR1 is SGHTA and CDR2 is FQGNSA in the germline V gene. CDR3 sequence reads: CASSLAKLMNTEAFF.

The V and J genes are TRBV4-2 and TRBJ2-3; TCRdb lists TRBD2, though no DNA is available to test this call. The CDR3 sequence is 16 residues long. Per the germline V gene, CDR1 is LGHNA and CDR2 is YNFKEQ. The CDR3 sequence: CASSQVAGGFPDTQYF.